The 3 T cell receptor beta chains given below trace back to one sample, sequenced in a study of cytomegalovirus exposure and HLA in healthy donors. Profiled with immunoSEQ multiplex PCR; TCRdb holds only in-frame clones, not every one. The profile shows 43,000 or so clones, approximately 90% of them singletons. Source material: PBMCs. The receptor set was obtained from a man between 18 and 35 years old in good health and CMV-seronegative.

The chain employs TRBV19 and TRBJ2-3, with 11 bases lining up with TRBD2. Germline lookup yields CDR1 LNHDA and CDR2 SQIVND (reference sequence). The CDR3 loop spans 18 amino acids. Trimming took 8 bases from V and 0 from J; bases not matched to a gene: 13. The CDR3, as DNA: TGTGCCAGTCAGGGAGGGACTAGCGGAACCCCTAGCACAGATACGCAGTATTTT. Translation: CASQGGTSGTPSTDTQYF.

The table lists this clone with a count of one. V usage is TRBV7-6 and J usage is TRBJ2-5; D is possibly TRBD1 (8 bases). The V end lost 5 bases, the J end lost 9 bases, and 16 bases lay between the germline ends. Per germline, CDR1 SGHVS and CDR2 FNYEAQ. The CDR3 is made up of 13 amino acids. The CDR3 loop reads CASSLRQGRAQYF. The DNA of the CDR3 is TGTGCCAGCAGCCTTAGACAGGGGAGGGCCCAGTACTTC.

This chain uses TRBV18 with TRBJ1-1; 7 positions match TRBD1. This CDR3 is 13 amino acids long. With V trimmed by 4 bases and J by 7 bases, 6 bases remained unmatched. From germline, CDR1 is KGHSH and CDR2 LQKENI. The CDR3, as DNA: TGTGCCAGCTCACAGATCCGGGACAGTGAAGCTTTCTTT. As protein: CASSQIRDSEAFF.